The rows below give T cell receptor beta chains drawn from one sample of a study of T-cell reconstitution after alpha-beta-depleted transplantation in children. TCRdb independently ran MiXCR on the PCR reads; one entry per CDR3 protein. The sample has about 400,000 distinct CDR3 sequences; roughly 20% are singletons. The specimen was PBMCs from the stem cell graft donor, collected from the stem cell graft. The receptors were gathered from a human donor who donated a stem cell graft to a child with acute myeloid leukemia. Both conserved end residues are part of each CDR3. Each record gives: J gene, clone size, D gene, CDR3 length, V gene, CDR3 protein, CDR3 DNA. D genes are given only for firm matches. Clone size appears in some rows only: once, few, many, or a class for an expanded clone.

TRBJ1-5 many NA 12 TRBV20-1 CSARDLGSPQHF TGCAGTGCTAGAGATCTAGGGAGTCCCCAGCATTTT
TRBJ2-1 many NA 15 TRBV27 CASSFLGTQDNEQFF TGTGCCAGCAGTTTTCTGGGCACTCAGGACAATGAGCAGTTCTTC
TRBJ2-7 few TRBD2 16 TRBV12-3/TRBV12-4 CASSTRLAEQVYEQYF TGTGCCAGCAGTACCAGACTAGCGGAACAGGTCTACGAGCAGTACTTC
TRBJ1-5 NA NA 15 TRBV9 CASSTSGQPNQPQHF TGTGCCAGCAGCACCTCCGGACAGCCAAATCAGCCCCAGCATTTT
TRBJ2-6 many TRBD1 17 TRBV7-9 CASSIGTGFSGANVLTF TGTGCCAGCAGCATTGGGACAGGTTTCTCTGGGGCCAACGTCCTGACTTTC
TRBJ2-2 NA NA 14 TRBV20-1 CSASPGIRTGELFF TGCAGTGCTAGTCCGGGGATCCGGACCGGGGAGCTGTTTTTT
TRBJ2-7 few TRBD1 13 TRBV20-1 CSATGTGPYEQYF TGCAGTGCTACCGGGACAGGTCCCTACGAGCAGTACTTC
TRBJ2-5 many TRBD1 15 TRBV15 CATSRDRTGGETQYF TGTGCCACCAGCAGAGATCGGACAGGGGGAGAGACCCAGTACTTC
TRBJ2-5 few TRBD2 15 TRBV20-1 CSATPGTSGGETQYF TGCAGTGCTACCCCCGGGACTAGCGGTGGAGAGACCCAGTACTTC
TRBJ2-3 many TRBD2 17 TRBV7-8 CASSYLAGGRGTDTQYF TGTGCCAGCAGCTACTTAGCGGGAGGGCGGGGCACAGATACGCAGTATTTT
TRBJ2-1 NA TRBD2 14 TRBV5-1 CASSSSGGRNEQFF TGCGCCAGCAGCTCCTCGGGCGGGAGGAATGAGCAGTTCTTC
TRBJ2-1 NA NA 14 TRBV12-3/TRBV12-4 CASSLQGKAGEQFF TGTGCCAGCAGTTTACAGGGTAAAGCGGGTGAGCAGTTCTTC
TRBJ2-3 NA TRBD2 14 TRBV5-1 CASRRGDRTDTQYF TGCGCCAGCAGACGGGGGGATCGCACAGATACGCAGTATTTT
TRBJ1-2 many NA 13 TRBV25-1 CASRTDQTYGYTF TGTGCCAGCAGAACCGACCAAACCTATGGCTACACCTTC
TRBJ2-1 NA TRBD2 16 TRBV4-3 CASSQVFRREGNEQFF TGCGCCAGCAGCCAAGTATTTAGGCGGGAGGGAAATGAGCAGTTCTTC
TRBJ2-5 NA TRBD2 15 TRBV7-9 CASSSLTSVQETQYF TGTGCCAGCAGCTCCTTGACTAGCGTACAAGAGACCCAGTACTTC
TRBJ2-1 few TRBD2 16 TRBV7-2 CASSLAASGSYNEQFF TGTGCCAGCAGCTTAGCAGCCAGCGGGAGTTACAATGAGCAGTTCTTC
TRBJ2-7 NA NA 15 TRBV7-9 CASSSRTESSYEQYF TGTGCCAGCAGCTCTCGGACAGAAAGCTCCTACGAGCAGTACTTC
TRBJ2-3 few TRBD1 14 TRBV29-1 CSGIRDRGKDTQYF TGCAGCGGCATCCGGGACAGGGGGAAAGATACGCAGTATTTT
TRBJ2-1 few TRBD2 14 TRBV20-1 CSASSGTIDNEQFF TGCAGTGCTAGCAGCGGGACTATCGACAATGAGCAGTTCTTC
TRBJ2-7 many TRBD2 16 TRBV10-3 CAISDPSGSPAREQYF TGTGCCATCAGTGATCCTAGCGGGAGCCCAGCGCGAGAGCAGTACTTC
TRBJ2-3 NA NA 13 TRBV29-1 CRGVGPRADTQYF TGCAGAGGAGTGGGACCCCGGGCAGATACGCAGTATTTT
TRBJ2-2 NA TRBD1 14 TRBV29-1 CSVAPRTGSGELFF TGCAGCGTTGCCCCCCGGACAGGTAGCGGGGAGCTGTTTTTT
TRBJ2-5 few TRBD2 18 TRBV3-1 CASSQGGLASRRKETQYF TGTGCCAGCAGCCAAGGAGGACTAGCGAGCCGCCGGAAAGAGACCCAGTACTTC
TRBJ2-1 many TRBD2 16 TRBV20-1 CSAIHSAGGLYNEQFF TGCAGTGCTATCCACTCAGCGGGAGGCCTCTACAATGAGCAGTTCTTC
TRBJ2-3 few NA 14 TRBV5-5 CASSLDGVIDTQYF TGTGCCAGCAGCTTGGACGGGGTGATAGATACGCAGTATTTT
TRBJ1-5 NA NA 13 TRBV11-2 CASSLEGFKPQHF TGTGCCAGCAGCTTAGAAGGGTTTAAGCCCCAGCATTTT
TRBJ2-3 many TRBD2 14 TRBV20-1 CSAEASGRGDTQYF TGCAGTGCCGAAGCTAGCGGCCGCGGCGATACGCAGTATTTT
TRBJ2-1 few TRBD2 15 TRBV25-1 CASSSGTSGPNEQFF TGTGCCAGCAGCTCCGGGACTAGCGGACCCAATGAGCAGTTCTTC
TRBJ2-5 NA TRBD2 15 TRBV7-9 CASSIGLAEKETQYF TGTGCCAGCAGCATAGGACTAGCGGAAAAAGAGACCCAGTACTTC
TRBJ2-7 NA NA 15 TRBV7-6 CASSLGPLRGYEQYF TGTGCCAGCAGCTTAGGGCCCCTAAGGGGTTACGAGCAGTACTTC
TRBJ2-2 NA NA 18 TRBV11-1 CASSHGLRESHRAGELFF TGTGCCAGCAGCCACGGGTTGAGGGAGAGTCACCGGGCCGGGGAGCTGTTTTTT
TRBJ1-2 few NA 13 TRBV12-3/TRBV12-4 CASSFRSAYGYTF TGTGCCAGCAGTTTTCGGAGTGCCTATGGCTACACCTTC
TRBJ1-1 NA TRBD1 14 TRBV2 CASSQLTGGAWAFF TGTGCCAGCAGTCAACTGACAGGGGGCGCCTGGGCTTTCTTT
TRBJ2-2 many NA 14 TRBV20-1 CSFLGSWGTGELFF TGCAGCTTCCTAGGGAGTTGGGGCACCGGGGAGCTGTTTTTT
TRBJ2-1 NA TRBD2 15 TRBV5-4 CASSLDSGRNNEQFF TGTGCCAGCAGCCTCGATAGCGGGAGAAACAATGAGCAGTTCTTC
TRBJ1-5 many NA 16 TRBV7-8 CASSLLGSYSNQPQHF TGTGCCAGCAGCTTATTGGGGTCGTATAGCAATCAGCCCCAGCATTTT
TRBJ2-1 NA NA 15 TRBV7-8 CASSFPGGSFGEQFF TGTGCCAGCAGCTTCCCCGGAGGGTCCTTCGGTGAGCAGTTCTTC
TRBJ2-3 few TRBD1 15 TRBV5-1 CASSRQGTSTDTQYF TGCGCCAGCAGCCGACAGGGAACTAGCACAGATACGCAGTATTTT
TRBJ2-1 NA TRBD2 16 TRBV4-2 CASSQASGREGHEQFF TGTGCCAGCAGCCAGGCAAGCGGGAGGGAAGGGCATGAGCAGTTCTTC
TRBJ1-3 NA NA 14 TRBV4-1 CASSQGDTGNTIYF TGCGCCAGCAGCCAAGGGGACACGGGAAACACCATATATTTT
TRBJ2-3 NA NA 16 TRBV5-6 CASSLRASASTDTQYF TGTGCCAGCAGCTTACGGGCCAGCGCCAGCACAGATACGCAGTATTTT
TRBJ2-7 few NA 14 TRBV5-1 CASSLVQGIYEQYF TGCGCCAGCAGCTTGGTTCAGGGAATTTACGAGCAGTACTTC
TRBJ2-7 few NA 13 TRBV4-3 CASSYDGGYEQYF TGCGCCAGCAGTTACGACGGAGGCTACGAGCAGTACTTC
TRBJ2-6 NA NA 13 TRBV7-9 CASTRWGANVLTF TGTGCCAGCACCCGTTGGGGGGCCAACGTCCTGACTTTC
TRBJ2-1 few TRBD2 16 TRBV12-3/TRBV12-4 CASSPEPGLAGDEQFF TGTGCCAGCAGTCCAGAACCCGGACTAGCGGGCGATGAGCAGTTCTTC
TRBJ2-1 few NA 15 TRBV4-1 CASSQAEDYYNEQFF TGCGCCAGCAGCCAAGCGGAGGACTACTACAATGAGCAGTTCTTC
TRBJ2-3 many NA 15 TRBV29-1 CSVETSGWGRDTQYF TGCAGCGTTGAAACTAGTGGATGGGGGCGGGATACGCAGTATTTT
TRBJ2-7 NA TRBD1 15 TRBV20-1 CSATNPGQGGHEQYF TGCAGTGCCACTAACCCGGGACAGGGTGGTCACGAGCAGTACTTC
TRBJ2-2 NA NA 15 TRBV28 CASSSNARNTGELFF TGTGCCAGCAGTTCGAACGCGAGAAACACCGGGGAGCTGTTTTTT
TRBJ2-7 NA NA 15 TRBV5-1 CASSLGPTRSYEQYF TGCGCCAGCAGCTTGGGACCTACGAGGTCCTACGAGCAGTACTTC
TRBJ2-6 few NA 15 TRBV5-5 CASSLEWAGANVLTF TGTGCCAGCAGCTTGGAGTGGGCGGGGGCCAACGTCCTGACTTTC
TRBJ1-3 many NA 11 TRBV20-1 CSAPQGNTIYF TGCAGTGCGCCTCAAGGAAACACCATATATTTT
TRBJ2-1 few TRBD2 14 TRBV20-1 CSASRTSAYNEQFF TGCAGTGCTAGCAGGACTAGCGCATACAATGAGCAGTTCTTC
TRBJ2-7 few NA 16 TRBV4-2 CASSQDRQGWSNEQYF TGTGCCAGCAGCCAAGATCGCCAGGGTTGGAGCAACGAGCAGTACTTC
TRBJ2-7 NA TRBD1 15 TRBV9 CASSVLGDSSYEQYF TGTGCCAGCAGCGTACTTGGGGACAGCTCCTACGAGCAGTACTTC
TRBJ2-7 many NA 13 TRBV20-1 CSAGVGTGGEQYF TGCAGTGCTGGGGTGGGCACAGGAGGCGAGCAGTACTTC
TRBJ2-7 few NA 14 TRBV15 CATTPRTDSYEQYF TGTGCCACCACCCCGCGGACGGATTCCTACGAGCAGTACTTC
TRBJ2-1 few NA 12 TRBV20-1 CSAREGRNEQFF TGCAGTGCTAGGGAGGGCCGCAATGAGCAGTTCTTC
TRBJ2-5 few TRBD2 14 TRBV12-3/TRBV12-4 CASSGGLVQETQYF TGTGCCAGCAGCGGGGGACTAGTCCAAGAGACCCAGTACTTC